The rows below give T cell receptor beta chains drawn from one sample of a study of tumor-infiltrating lymphocytes in primary liver carcinoma. TCRdb redid the calling of the multiplex PCR reads with MiXCR, one entry per CDR3 protein. The table shows a few hundred thousand distinct CDR3 sequences, with 58% occurring only once. The sample was peripheral blood. The receptors derive from a woman aged 25 to 39 with primary liver carcinoma and hepatitis B virus infection. The CDR3 runs from the conserved cysteine through the conserved F or W. D genes are given only for firm matches. A row's size may be missing; if present it is once, few, many or a size class.

abundance	j_gene	v_gene	d_gene	CDR3aa	CDR3nt
NA	TRBJ2-1	TRBV29-1	NA	CSVVVPRADNYNGQFF	TGCAGCGTTGTAGTGCCCAGGGCAGATAATTACAATGGGCAGTTCTTC
few	TRBJ2-5	TRBV29-1	NA	CSTPDRGYNSGDSGIETQYF	TGCAGCACACCGGACAGGGGTTATAATAGCGGGGATAGCGGAATTGAGACCCAGTACTTC
NA	TRBJ2-5	TRBV4-2	NA	CASSQVIQETQYF	TGTGCCAGCAGCCAAGTCATTCAAGAGACCCAGTACTTC
NA	TRBJ1-5	TRBV23-1	NA	CASSRTRRPHQPQHF	TGCGCCAGCAGTCGGACACGGAGACCACATCAGCCCCAGCATTTT
NA	TRBJ2-1	TRBV29-1	NA	CSVVISRIFEQLF	TGCAGCGTTGTAATAAGCCGCATCTTTGAGCAGTTATTC
NA	TRBJ1-1	TRBV6-6	NA	CACSSIGQIEAFF	TGTGCCTGCAGTTCCATCGGACAGATTGAAGCTTTCTTT
NA	TRBJ2-5	TRBV6-6	NA	CASSPGSSETQYF	TGTGCCAGCAGCCCCGGGAGCTCAGAGACCCAGTACTTC
NA	TRBJ1-5	TRBV6-2/TRBV6-3	NA	CASTEAQGRSNQPQHF	TGTGCCAGCACCGAAGCTCAGGGTCGAAGCAATCAACCCCAGCATTTT
NA	TRBJ1-4	TRBV30	NA	CAWSRSPEKLFF	TGTGCCTGGAGTCGCAGCCCTGAAAAACTGTTTTTT
NA	TRBJ2-7	TRBV11-2	NA	CASSLPPSPLSYEQYF	TGTGCCAGCAGCTTGCCCCCTTCGCCCCTGTCCTACGAGCAATACTTC
few	TRBJ2-7	TRBV10-1	NA	CASSESYRRAEQYF	TGCGCCAGCAGTGAGTCGTACCGAAGGGCCGAGCAGTACTTC
NA	TRBJ2-1	TRBV14	NA	CASSHLLYNEQFF	TGTGCCAGCAGCCACCTGTTATACAATGAGCAGTTCTTC
NA	TRBJ1-1	TRBV5-5	NA	CASSFRRTTEAFF	TGTGCCAGCAGCTTCAGGCGGACCACTGAAGCTTTCTTT
many	TRBJ2-1	TRBV29-1	TRBD2	CSVVGWEGRTFF	TGCAGCGTCGTGGGGTGGGAGGGCCGAACGTTCTTC
NA	TRBJ2-2	TRBV12-1	NA	CASSCGENTGELFF	TGTGCCAGCAGCTGTGGGGAGAACACCGGGGAGCTGTTTTTT
NA	TRBJ2-7	TRBV7-9	TRBD1	CPSSVQGAGEQYF	TGTCCCAGCAGCGTACAGGGGGCAGGGGAGCAGTACTTC
NA	TRBJ2-1	TRBV13	NA	CASSLMEPYNEQFF	TGTGCCAGCAGCTTAATGGAACCCTACAATGAGCAGTTCTTC
many	TRBJ2-7	TRBV29-1	NA	CSVVMANYEQYF	TGCAGCGTTGTGATGGCTAACTACGAGCAGTACTTC
many	TRBJ2-2	TRBV4-2	TRBD2	CASSHGLAGDRNTGELFF	TGTGCCAGCAGCCACGGACTAGCGGGAGATCGGAACACCGGGGAGCTGTTTTTT
NA	TRBJ1-1	TRBV28	NA	CASSSDSLNTEAFF	TGTGCCAGCAGTTCCGACAGCTTAAACACTGAAGCTTTCTTT
few	TRBJ2-2	TRBV28	NA	CASSSAGSPNPGELFF	TGTGCCAGCAGTTCAGCCGGGTCCCCCAACCCCGGGGAGCTGTTTTTT
few	TRBJ2-1	TRBV12-3/TRBV12-4	TRBD1	CASRRRGRAGTNEQFF	TGTGCCAGCCGCAGAAGGGGGCGAGCAGGGACCAATGAGCAGTTCTTC
many	TRBJ2-5	TRBV29-1	NA	CSVDGRAQETQYF	TGCAGCGTTGATGGCCGGGCCCAAGAGACCCAGTACTTC
NA	TRBJ2-4	TRBV28	NA	CASTEAIGGGSKNIQYF	TGTGCCAGCACCGAGGCTATAGGGGGTGGGTCCAAAAACATTCAGTACTTC
many	TRBJ1-4	TRBV4-3	NA	CASSQEWGRTNEKLFF	TGCGCCAGCAGCCAAGAGTGGGGAAGGACTAATGAAAAACTGTTTTTT
NA	TRBJ1-2	TRBV7-8	TRBD1	CSSSPSDRGQGRGYTF	TGTTCCAGCAGCCCATCTGACAGGGGTCAGGGCCGCGGCTACACCTTC
NA	TRBJ2-1	TRBV4-1	NA	CASSQFTSSYNEQFF	TGCGCCAGCAGCCAATTCACGAGTTCCTACAATGAGCAGTTCTTC
many	TRBJ1-5	TRBV7-8	NA	CASSSSTGISNQPQHF	TGTGCCAGCAGCTCATCGACGGGTATAAGCAATCAGCCCCAGCATTTT